This T cell receptor (beta chain) was captured by sequencing in a study of blood T cell repertoires in COVID-19. Study context: Acute and convalescent COVID-19 specimens originated in the United States, Italy and Spain. T cells, B-cell-depleted T cells, or PBMCs provided the cDNA or gDNA that served as material.

Original data processing: By means of reference gene primer amplification, nucleated cell counts were estimated. The method was immunoSEQ multiplex PCR; TCRdb's version includes in-frame clones alone and lacks a portion of them. V, J and clone size derive from that table, while D and trimming were established from the DNA sequence. The sample gives approximately 170,000 clones, 80% to 90% of which show up once; 3% to 4% is in the top ten. The CDR3 length is 17 residues. The J segment lost 0 bases and the V segment lost 6 bases, leaving 6 bases of the junction unmatched. Germline CDR1 and CDR2: MNHEY and SMNVEV (reference sequence).

The sample was peripheral blood. The chain is built from TRBV27 and TRBJ2-1, with TRBD2 matching over 12 bases. The receptor was derived from a man in his late teens or twenties with active or convalescent COVID-19. This CDR3 is CASSSASGGASYNEQFF. In DNA form, the CDR3 reads TGTGCCAGCAGCTCCGCTAGCGGGGGGGCCTCCTACAATGAGCAGTTCTTC.